This T cell receptor beta chain comes out of a study of cytomegalovirus exposure and HLA in healthy donors. Background on the study: According to later analysis, the same platform produced the approximately 120 validation and several hundred first-cohort repertoires. Study-wide points: The listing of roughly 160 TCR beta chains classed them as cytomegalovirus-associated.

Assay used: immunoSEQ multiplex PCR; TCRdb lists only in-frame clones, some missing. The sample lists fewer than 90,000 clones, 96% occurring once. The V and J ends lost 3 bases and 0 bases respectively, with 18 bases between them. Germline V lookup: CDR1 SNHLY, CDR2 FYNNEI. CDR3 length: 18 amino acids. The sample holds one count of this clone. What it recognizes is unknown. This rearrangement joins TRBV2 to TRBJ1-3; D may be TRBD1 (5 bases). This receptor was obtained from a man between 18 and 29 years old in good health and CMV-seropositive. Material: PBMCs. The chain's CDR3 is CASSDPGGGGHSGNTIYF. In DNA form, the CDR3 reads TGTGCCAGCAGTGACCCGGGGGGAGGAGGACACTCTGGAAACACCATATATTTT.